This entry is about one T cell receptor (beta chain). The data stem from a study of blood T cell repertoires in COVID-19. The overall study: T cells, B-cell-depleted T cells, or PBMCs supplied cDNA or gDNA.

Germline values: CDR1 GTSNPN, CDR2 SVGIG (reference sequence). CDR3 length: 15 residues. The J segment lost 3 bases and the V segment lost 1 base, leaving 6 bases of the junction unmatched. Assay used: immunoSEQ multiplex PCR; TCRdb lists only in-frame clones, some missing. Among approximately 170,000 clones listed, 88% were seen once. This receptor was taken from a man between 50 and 59 years old who had recovered from COVID-19. The J gene is TRBJ1-3, the V gene TRBV30; 7 bases agree with TRBD1. The sequencing input was peripheral blood. The CDR3 is CAWSAKGGLGNTIYF. CDR3 bases: TGTGCCTGGAGTGCGAAAGGGGGCCTTGGAAACACCATATATTTT.